This TCR beta chain was observed in a study of blood T cell repertoires in COVID-19. Overall study: Researchers got acute and convalescent COVID-19 samples from the United States, Italy and Spain.

V gave up 3 bases and J gave up 3 bases, with 9 bases separating them. Germline CDR1 SGHAT, CDR2 FQNNGV. The CDR3 length is 13 residues. This clone was observed a handful of times. Clones were sequenced by immunoSEQ multiplex PCR, and TCRdb holds only the in-frame ones, with some missing. The sample includes around 50,000 clones, over 65% of them seen just once. The chain recombines TRBV11-2 with TRBJ2-7; D gene ambiguous. The material sequenced was peripheral blood. This receptor was taken from a human donor in a cohort sampled during active COVID-19. The CDR3, as DNA: TGTGCCAGCAGCTTGGGCTCCTTCTACGAGCAGTACTTC. Amino acids: CASSLGSFYEQYF.